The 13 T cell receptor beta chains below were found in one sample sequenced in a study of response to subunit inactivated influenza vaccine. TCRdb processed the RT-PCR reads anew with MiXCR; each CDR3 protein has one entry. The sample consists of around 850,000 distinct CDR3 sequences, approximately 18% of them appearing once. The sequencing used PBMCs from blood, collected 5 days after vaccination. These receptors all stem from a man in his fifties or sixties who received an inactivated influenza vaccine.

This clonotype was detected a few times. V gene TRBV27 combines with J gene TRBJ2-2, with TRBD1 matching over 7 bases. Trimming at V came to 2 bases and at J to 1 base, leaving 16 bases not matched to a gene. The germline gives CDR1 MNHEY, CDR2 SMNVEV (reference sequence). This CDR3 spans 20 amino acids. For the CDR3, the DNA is TGTGCCAGCAGTTTACTAAGGAGGATCAGGGGGACCGGGAACACCGGGGAGCTGTTTTTT. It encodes CASSLLRRIRGTGNTGELFF.

For the CDR3, the DNA is TGCAGTGTCCCGGTGGTCTCAACCAGCTCCTACAATGAGCAGTTCTTC. It encodes CSVPVVSTSSYNEQFF. The chain recombines TRBV20-1 with TRBJ2-1; the D is unclear. The ends were cut back, 7 bases at V and 0 bases at J, with 19 bases in the middle. This CDR3 is built from 16 residues. Germline CDR1 DFQATT, CDR2 SNEGSKA (reference sequence).

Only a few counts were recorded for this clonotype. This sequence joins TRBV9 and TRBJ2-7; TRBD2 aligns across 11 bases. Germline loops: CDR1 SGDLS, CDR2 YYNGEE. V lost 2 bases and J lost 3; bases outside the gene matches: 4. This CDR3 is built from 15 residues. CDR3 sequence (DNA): TGTGCCAGCAGCGTGGGGACTAGCGGAGACTACGAGCAGTACTTC. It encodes CASSVGTSGDYEQYF.

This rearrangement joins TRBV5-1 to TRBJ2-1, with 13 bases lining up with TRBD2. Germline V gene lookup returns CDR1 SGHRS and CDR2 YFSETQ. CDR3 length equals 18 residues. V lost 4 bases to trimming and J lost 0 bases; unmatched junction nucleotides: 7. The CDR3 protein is CASSPWTSGGRSYNEQFF. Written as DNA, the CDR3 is TGCGCCAGCAGCCCTTGGACTAGCGGGGGCCGCTCCTACAATGAGCAGTTCTTC.

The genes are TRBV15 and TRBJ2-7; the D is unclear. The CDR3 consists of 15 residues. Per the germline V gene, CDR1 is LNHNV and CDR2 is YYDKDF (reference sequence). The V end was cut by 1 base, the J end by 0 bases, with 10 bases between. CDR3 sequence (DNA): TGTGCCACCAGCAGAGTGTTGGGAAACTCCTACGAGCAGTACTTC. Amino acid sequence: CATSRVLGNSYEQYF.

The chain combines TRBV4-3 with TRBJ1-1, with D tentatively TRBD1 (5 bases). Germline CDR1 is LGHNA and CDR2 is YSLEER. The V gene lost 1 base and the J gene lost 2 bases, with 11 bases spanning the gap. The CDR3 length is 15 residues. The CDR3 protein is CASSQGLGPNTEAFF. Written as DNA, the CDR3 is TGCGCCAGCAGCCAAGGTCTGGGACCAAACACTGAAGCTTTCTTT.

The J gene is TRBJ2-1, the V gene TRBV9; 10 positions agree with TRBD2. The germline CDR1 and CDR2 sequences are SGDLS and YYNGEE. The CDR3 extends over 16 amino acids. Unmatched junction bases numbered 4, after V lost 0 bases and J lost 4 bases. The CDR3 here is CASSVELAGPYNEQFF. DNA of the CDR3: TGTGCCAGCAGCGTAGAACTAGCGGGACCTTACAATGAGCAGTTCTTC.

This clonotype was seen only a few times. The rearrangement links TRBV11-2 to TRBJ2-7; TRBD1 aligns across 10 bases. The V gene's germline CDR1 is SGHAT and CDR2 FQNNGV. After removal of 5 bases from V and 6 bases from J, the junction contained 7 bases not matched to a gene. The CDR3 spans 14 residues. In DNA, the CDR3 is TGTGCCAGCAGCGGACCGGGACAGGGGCCCGAGCAGTACTTC. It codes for CASSGPGQGPEQYF.

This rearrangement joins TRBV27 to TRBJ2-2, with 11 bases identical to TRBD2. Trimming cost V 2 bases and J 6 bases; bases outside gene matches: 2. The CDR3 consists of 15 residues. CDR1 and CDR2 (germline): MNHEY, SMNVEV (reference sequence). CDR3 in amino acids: CASSLGTSGAGELFF. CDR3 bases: TGTGCCAGCAGTTTAGGGACTAGCGGAGCCGGGGAGCTGTTTTTT.

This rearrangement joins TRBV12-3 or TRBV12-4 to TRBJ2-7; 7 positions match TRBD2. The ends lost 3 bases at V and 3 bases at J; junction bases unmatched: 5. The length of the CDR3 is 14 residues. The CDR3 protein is CASSFGSGHYEQYF. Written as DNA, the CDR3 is TGTGCCAGCAGTTTTGGTAGCGGGCACTACGAGCAGTACTTC.

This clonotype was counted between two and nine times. The CDR3 DNA reads TGCAGTGCTAGCGGGGGGGCGATTGAGACCCAGTACTTC. Its protein is CSASGGAIETQYF. The gene calls are TRBV20-1 and TRBJ2-5, with 8 positions matching TRBD2. The CDR3 runs to 13 residues. Germline V gene sequence: CDR1 DFQATT, CDR2 SNEGSKA (reference sequence). The J segment lost 5 bases and the V segment lost 3 bases, leaving 5 bases of the junction unmatched.

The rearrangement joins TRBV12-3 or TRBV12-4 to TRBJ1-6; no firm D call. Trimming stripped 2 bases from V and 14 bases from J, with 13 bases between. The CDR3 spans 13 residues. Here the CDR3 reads CASSLTPETALHF. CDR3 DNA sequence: TGTGCCAGCAGTTTAACCCCAGAAACGGCCCTCCACTTT.

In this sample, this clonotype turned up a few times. This CDR3 is CASTLGGGVRNEQFF. CDR3 nucleotides: TGTGCCAGCACATTAGGAGGGGGAGTAAGGAATGAGCAGTTCTTC. The chain couples TRBV7-8 to TRBJ2-1; perhaps D is TRBD1 or TRBD2 (6 bases each). The germline V and J ends were trimmed by 7 bases and 7 bases, with 20 bases remaining between them. CDR3 length: 15 amino acids. The germline gives CDR1 SGHVS, CDR2 FQNEAQ.